The 2 T cell receptor beta chains reported below all come from one sample, sequenced in a study of OX40 agonist ivuxolimab in advanced cancers. Repertoires were generated with immunoSEQ multiplex PCR, while TCRdb's copy carries only in-frame clones and drops some. The sample has 45,000 or so clones, 80% seen once; the top ten hold 6.8%. The sample in question was CD4+ or CD8+ T cells sorted from blood, obtained in a trial of the OX40 agonist ivuxolimab. These receptor sequences come from an adult with an advanced solid tumor such as melanoma, head and neck, liver or kidney cancer.

The J gene is TRBJ2-5, the V gene TRBV7-9; 9 bases fit TRBD2. Germline values: CDR1 SEHNR, CDR2 FQNEAQ (reference sequence). The CDR3 loop spans 15 amino acids. The ends lost 3 bases at V and 3 bases at J; junction bases unmatched: 5. CDR3 in amino acids: CASSFSGSVEETQYF. CDR3 in DNA: TGTGCCAGCAGCTTTAGCGGGAGTGTGGAAGAGACCCAGTACTTC.

This chain links TRBV11-2 with TRBJ1-2, with D tentatively TRBD1 (6 bases). V shed 5 bases and J shed 0 bases, with 19 bases lying between them. The germline gives CDR1 SGHAT, CDR2 FQNNGV. The CDR3 sequence is 17 residues long. CDR3 nucleotide sequence: TGTGCCAGCAGCCCCCCACAGGGTAGGCCAACTAACTATGGCTACACCTTC. Translation: CASSPPQGRPTNYGYTF. The full variable domain, with the rest looked up from reference TRBV11-2 and TRBJ1-2, is EAGVAQSPRYKIIEKRQSVAFWCNPISGHATLYWYQQILGQGPKLLIQFQNNGVVDDSQLPKDRFSAERLKGVDSTLKIQPAKLEDSAVYLCASSPPQGRPTNYGYTFGSGTRLTVV.